This T cell receptor (beta chain) appears in the sequencing data of a study of Ad26.COV2.S vaccination and SARS-CoV-2 variants. Treatment here: roughly 18 received Ad26.COV2.S at low or high dose, single or two shots; roughly 5 received placebo; per-sample allocation not given. Sampling was done on day 63 after the first vaccine or placebo injection. In the vaccine, an Ad26 vector expressed the SARS-CoV-2 spike of the Wuhan strain. Study conclusions and caveats: Responses of spike-specific T cells (both CD8+ and CD4+) reportedly showed substantial breadth after vaccination. Greater spike-specific TCR breadth was seen in vaccine recipients than in placebo recipients.

Germline assignment: CDR1 GTSNPN and CDR2 SVGIG (reference sequence). Trimming shortened V by 0 bases and J by 6 bases, and 6 bases separated the two germline ends. CDR3 length: 11 amino acids. Only in-frame clones appear in the TCRdb table, and some are missing; sequencing was by immunoSEQ multiplex PCR. The table lists approximately 400,000 clones, about 80% of them singletons, with about 7.1% in the top ten. In regard to this clone: Antigen unknown.

The receptor comes from a person aged 18-60 years who received the Ad26.COV2.S COVID-19 vaccine or a placebo. The V and J genes are TRBV30 and TRBJ2-7; no definite D call. Sample: peripheral blood, taken in a trial of Ad26.COV2.S vaccine versus placebo. DNA for the CDR3: TGTGCCTGGAGTGTACGCGGCGAGCAGTACTTC. Translating gives CAWSVRGEQYF.